This T cell receptor beta chain is from a study of cytomegalovirus exposure and HLA in healthy donors. Researchers ran the PCR with 60 Vbeta and 13 Jbeta primers. Produced via immunoSEQ multiplex PCR; TCRdb's table is partial and in-frame only. This sample contains about 34,000 clones. This CDR3 is 19 amino acids long. V trimming: 5 bases; J trimming: 4 bases; junction bases outside the gene matches: 14. Germline-derived CDR1 and CDR2 are SGHDN and FVKESK. What was sequenced was PBMCs. The V call is TRBV14, the J call TRBJ2-2; 12 positions match TRBD2. This sequence was found in a woman between 35 and 50 years old in good health and CMV-seropositive. This CDR3 is CASSWDLTSGRRGTGELFF. Here the CDR3 DNA reads TGTGCCAGCAGCTGGGATCTGACTAGCGGGAGAAGGGGCACCGGGGAGCTGTTTTTT.